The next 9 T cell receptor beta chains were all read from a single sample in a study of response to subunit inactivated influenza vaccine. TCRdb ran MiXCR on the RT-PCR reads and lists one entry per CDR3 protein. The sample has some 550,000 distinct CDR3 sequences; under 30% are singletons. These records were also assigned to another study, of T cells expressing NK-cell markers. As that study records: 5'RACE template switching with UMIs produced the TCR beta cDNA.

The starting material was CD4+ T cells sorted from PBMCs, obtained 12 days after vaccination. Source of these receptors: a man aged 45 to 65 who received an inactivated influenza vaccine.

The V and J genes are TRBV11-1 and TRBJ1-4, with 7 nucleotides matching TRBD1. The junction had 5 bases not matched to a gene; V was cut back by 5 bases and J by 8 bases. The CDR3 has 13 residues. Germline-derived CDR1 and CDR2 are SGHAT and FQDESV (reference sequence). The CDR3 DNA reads TGTGCCAGCAGCACCGGGACAGCCGAAAAACTGTTTTTT. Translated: CASSTGTAEKLFF.

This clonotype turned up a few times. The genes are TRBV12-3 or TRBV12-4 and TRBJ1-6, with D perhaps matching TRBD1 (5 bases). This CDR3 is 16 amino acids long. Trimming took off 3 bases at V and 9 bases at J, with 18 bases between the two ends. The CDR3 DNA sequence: TGTGCCAGCAGTTTCAGTGCACAGGTTGTTGGTTCACCCCTCCACTTT. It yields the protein CASSFSAQVVGSPLHF.

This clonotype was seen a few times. CDR3 loop: CASSFAGQGNTEAFF. The DNA for the CDR3 is TGCGCCAGCAGCTTCGCGGGACAGGGGAACACTGAAGCTTTCTTT. The genes are TRBV5-1 and TRBJ1-1; 9 nucleotides line up with TRBD1. V lost 2 bases, J lost 1 base, and 3 bases stayed unmatched. This CDR3 contains 15 residues. Germline-derived CDR1 and CDR2 are SGHRS and YFSETQ.

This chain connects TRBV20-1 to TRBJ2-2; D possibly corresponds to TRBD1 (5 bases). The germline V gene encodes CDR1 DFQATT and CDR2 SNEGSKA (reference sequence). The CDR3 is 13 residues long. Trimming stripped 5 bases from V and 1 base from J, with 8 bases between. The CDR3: CSAEDMNTGELFF. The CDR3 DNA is TGCAGTGCTGAGGACATGAACACCGGGGAGCTGTTTTTT.

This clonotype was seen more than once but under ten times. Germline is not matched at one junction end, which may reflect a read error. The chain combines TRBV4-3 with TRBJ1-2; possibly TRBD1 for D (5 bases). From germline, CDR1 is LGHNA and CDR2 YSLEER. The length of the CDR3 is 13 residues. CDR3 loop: CASSQDLRRVLYF. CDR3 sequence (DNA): TGCGCCAGCAGCCAAGATTTGCGCAGGGTCCTTTACTTC.

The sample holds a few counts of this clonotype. CDR3 nucleotides: TGTGCCAGCAGCCAACCGAGCTTGGGTACGCAGTATTTT. Translation gives CASSQPSLGTQYF. This sequence joins TRBV3-1 and TRBJ2-3; D unclear. CDR3 length: 13 amino acids. Trimming removed 2 bases at V and 8 bases at J, with 11 bases between. CDR1 and CDR2 (germline): LGHDT, YNNKEL (reference sequence).

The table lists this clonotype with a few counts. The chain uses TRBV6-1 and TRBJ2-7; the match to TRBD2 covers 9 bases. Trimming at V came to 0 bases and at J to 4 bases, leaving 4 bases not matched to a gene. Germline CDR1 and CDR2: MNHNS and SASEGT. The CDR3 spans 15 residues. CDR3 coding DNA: TGTGCCAGCAGTGAAGCGAGCGGGGGGTTATACGAGCAGTACTTC. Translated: CASSEASGGLYEQYF.

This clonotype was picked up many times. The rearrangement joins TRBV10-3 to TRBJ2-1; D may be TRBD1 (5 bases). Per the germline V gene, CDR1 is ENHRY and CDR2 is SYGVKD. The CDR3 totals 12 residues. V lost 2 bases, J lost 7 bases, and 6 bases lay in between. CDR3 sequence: CAISEGANEQFF. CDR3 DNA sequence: TGTGCCATCAGTGAGGGGGCGAATGAGCAGTTCTTC.

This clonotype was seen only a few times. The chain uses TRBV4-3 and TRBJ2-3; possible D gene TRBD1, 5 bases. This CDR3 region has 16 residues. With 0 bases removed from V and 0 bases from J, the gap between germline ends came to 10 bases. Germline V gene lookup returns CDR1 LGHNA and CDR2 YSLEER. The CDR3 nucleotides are TGCGCCAGCAGCCAAGATTGGGGCCCCAGCACAGATACGCAGTATTTT. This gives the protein CASSQDWGPSTDTQYF.